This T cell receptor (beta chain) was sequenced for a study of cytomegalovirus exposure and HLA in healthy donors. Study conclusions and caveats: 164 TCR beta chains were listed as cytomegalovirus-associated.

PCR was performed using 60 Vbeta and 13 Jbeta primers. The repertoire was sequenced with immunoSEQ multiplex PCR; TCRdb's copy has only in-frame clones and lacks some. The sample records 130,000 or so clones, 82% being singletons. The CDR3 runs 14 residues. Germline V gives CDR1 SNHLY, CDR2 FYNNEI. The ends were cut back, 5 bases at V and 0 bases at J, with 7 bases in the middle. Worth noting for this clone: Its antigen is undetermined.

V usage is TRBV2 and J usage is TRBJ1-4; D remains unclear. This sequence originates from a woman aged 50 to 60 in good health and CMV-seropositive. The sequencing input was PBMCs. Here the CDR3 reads CASSFRATNEKLFF. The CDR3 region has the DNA TGTGCCAGCAGTTTTAGAGCAACTAATGAAAAACTGTTTTTT.